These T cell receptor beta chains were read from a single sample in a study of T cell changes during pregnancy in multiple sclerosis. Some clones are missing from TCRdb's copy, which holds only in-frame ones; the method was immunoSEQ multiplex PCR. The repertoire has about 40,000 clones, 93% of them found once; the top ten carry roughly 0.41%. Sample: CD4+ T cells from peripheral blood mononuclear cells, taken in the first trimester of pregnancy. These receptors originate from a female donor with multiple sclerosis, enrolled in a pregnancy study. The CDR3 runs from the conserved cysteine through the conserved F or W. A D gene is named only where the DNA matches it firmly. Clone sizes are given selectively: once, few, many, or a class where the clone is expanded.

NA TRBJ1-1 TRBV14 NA CASSQSGWNTEAFF TGTGCCAGCAGCCAATCGGGATGGAACACTGAAGCTTTCTTT
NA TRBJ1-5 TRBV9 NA CASSAGGPGQPQHF TGTGCCAGCAGCGCAGGAGGCCCGGGGCAGCCCCAGCATTTT
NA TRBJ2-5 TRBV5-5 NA CASSLQLWPAQETQYF TGTGCCAGCAGCTTGCAACTATGGCCGGCCCAAGAGACCCAGTACTTC
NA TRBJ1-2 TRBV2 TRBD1 CARGQWDYGYTF TGTGCCAGGGGACAGTGGGACTATGGCTACACCTTC
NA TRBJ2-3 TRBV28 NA CASSPASGTDTQYF TGTGCCAGCAGTCCAGCTAGCGGCACAGATACGCAGTATTTT
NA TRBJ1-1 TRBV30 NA CAWSVLVRITEAFF TGTGCCTGGAGTGTACTAGTACGAATCACTGAAGCTTTCTTT
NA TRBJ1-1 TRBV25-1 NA CASSELGKQGREGTEAFF TGTGCCAGCAGTGAATTAGGGAAACAGGGCCGAGAGGGCACTGAAGCTTTCTTT
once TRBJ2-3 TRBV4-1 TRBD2 CASSQVGGGSTDTQYF TGCGCCAGCAGCCAAGTCGGCGGGGGAAGCACAGATACGCAGTATTTT
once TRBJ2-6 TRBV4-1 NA CASSQGGPGANVLTF TGCGCCAGCAGCCAAGGAGGGCCTGGGGCCAACGTCCTGACTTTC
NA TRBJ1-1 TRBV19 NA CASSDRSGTEAFF TGTGCCAGTAGCGACAGGTCGGGCACTGAAGCTTTCTTT
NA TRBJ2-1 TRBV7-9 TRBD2 CASSMGLAVGNEQFF TGTGCCAGCAGCATGGGACTAGCGGTTGGGAATGAGCAGTTCTTC
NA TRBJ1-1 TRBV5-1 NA CASSPEVDRNTEAFF TGCGCCAGCAGCCCGGAGGTGGACCGGAACACTGAAGCTTTCTTT
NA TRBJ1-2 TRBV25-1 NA CASSEGQINYGYTF TGTGCCAGCAGTGAAGGACAGATCAACTATGGCTACACCTTC
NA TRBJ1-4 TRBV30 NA CAWSGGHGEKLFF TGTGCCTGGAGTGGCGGGCACGGAGAAAAACTGTTTTTT
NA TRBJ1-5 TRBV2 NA CASSEWGGSNQPQHF TGTGCCAGCAGTGAATGGGGCGGTAGCAATCAGCCCCAGCATTTT
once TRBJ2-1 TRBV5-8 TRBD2 CASSFNRGGAFGEQFF TGTGCCAGCAGCTTTAATCGCGGGGGGGCCTTTGGTGAGCAGTTCTTC
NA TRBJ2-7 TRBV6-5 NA CASSYPEGGSYEQYF TGTGCCAGCAGTTATCCGGAAGGGGGCTCCTACGAGCAGTACTTC
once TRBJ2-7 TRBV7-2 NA CASSPPHRGVYEQYF TGTGCCAGCAGCCCACCTCATCGCGGGGTCTACGAGCAGTACTTC
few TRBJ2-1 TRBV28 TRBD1 CASSSPGQDYNEQFF TGTGCCAGCAGTTCCCCGGGACAGGACTACAATGAGCAGTTCTTC
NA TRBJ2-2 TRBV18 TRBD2 CASSTRGASTGELFF TGTGCCAGCTCAACGCGGGGGGCAAGCACCGGGGAGCTGTTTTTT
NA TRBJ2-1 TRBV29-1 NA CSVVDRAGNEQFF TGCAGCGTTGTAGACAGGGCGGGGAATGAGCAGTTCTTC
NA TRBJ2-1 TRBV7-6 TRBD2 CASSIRAGRTSGNNEQFF TGTGCCAGCAGCATAAGAGCGGGGCGGACTAGCGGAAACAATGAGCAGTTCTTC
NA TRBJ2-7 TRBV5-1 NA CASSYQGPYEQYF TGCGCCAGCAGCTATCAGGGCCCCTACGAGCAGTACTTC